This T cell receptor (beta chain) is drawn from a study of human thymus T cells. The thymus tissue came from resections taken during corrective heart surgery. Having corrective surgery for congenital heart defects, healthy Finnish infants were the ones who donated. Remarks on this clone: What it recognizes is unknown.

This CDR3 is 16 amino acids long. Germline CDR1 LNHDA, CDR2 SQIVND (reference sequence). V shed 3 bases, J shed 5 bases, and the junction held 11 bases outside the gene matches. Study results and caveats: Thymic and blood repertoires appeared to show biased V and J gene usage. In unrelated individuals, thymic repertoires overlapped highly, according to related research.

Sequencing used immunoSEQ multiplex PCR; TCRdb keeps in-frame clones, though not all of them. The sample has 75,000 to 90,000 clones; around 96% are singletons. This chain connects TRBV19 to TRBJ2-5, with 8 bases that match TRBD1. Sequencing used thymus tissue. This receptor was identified in a boy younger than two with a congenital heart defect but otherwise immunologically healthy. CDR3 sequence reads: CASSIRGQGFRETQYF. The CDR3 DNA is TGTGCCAGTAGTATTCGAGGACAGGGTTTTCGGGAGACCCAGTACTTC.